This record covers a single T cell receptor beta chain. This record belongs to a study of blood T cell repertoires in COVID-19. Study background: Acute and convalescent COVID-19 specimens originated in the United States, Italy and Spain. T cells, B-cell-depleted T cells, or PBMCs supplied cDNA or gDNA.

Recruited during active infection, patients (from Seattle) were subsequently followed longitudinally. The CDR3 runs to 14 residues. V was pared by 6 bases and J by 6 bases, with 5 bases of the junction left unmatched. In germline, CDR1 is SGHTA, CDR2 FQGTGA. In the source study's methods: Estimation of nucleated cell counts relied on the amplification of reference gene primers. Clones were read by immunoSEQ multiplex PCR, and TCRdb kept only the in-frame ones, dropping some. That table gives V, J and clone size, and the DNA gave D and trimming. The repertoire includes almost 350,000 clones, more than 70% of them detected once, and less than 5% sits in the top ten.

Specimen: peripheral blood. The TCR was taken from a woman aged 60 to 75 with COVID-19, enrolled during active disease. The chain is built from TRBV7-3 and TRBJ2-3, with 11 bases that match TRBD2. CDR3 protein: CASSLSGGADTQYF. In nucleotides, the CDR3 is TGTGCCAGCAGTCTTAGCGGGGGGGCCGATACGCAGTATTTT.